These 25 T cell receptor beta chains were sequenced from one sample in a study of early T cells in non-severe SARS-CoV-2 infection. In TCRdb, the 5' RACE reads were re-called with MiXCR into one record per CDR3 protein. The table has tens of thousands of distinct CDR3 sequences, about 14% seen once. The input for sequencing was whole blood, taken at baseline. Every receptor here comes from an adult who was a healthcare worker with PCR-confirmed SARS-CoV-2 infection or an uninfected control (not recorded which).

Here the CDR3 reads CSASETSKNIQYF. For the CDR3, the DNA is TGCAGTGCTAGTGAGACTAGCAAAAACATTCAGTACTTC. The chain is built from TRBV20-1 and TRBJ2-4; D might be TRBD2 (6 bases). Germline V gives CDR1 DFQATT, CDR2 SNEGSKA (reference sequence). The CDR3 is made up of 13 amino acids. Trimming stripped 3 bases from V and 3 bases from J, with 9 bases between.

The chain links TRBV3-1 to TRBJ2-1; D ambiguous. Germline V gene sequence: CDR1 LGHDT, CDR2 YNNKEL (reference sequence). Trimming left V 5 bases short and J 4 bases short, with 15 bases between. The CDR3 consists of 15 residues. CDR3 amino acids: CASSFPSAAYNEQFF. CDR3 sequence (DNA): TGTGCCAGCAGCTTTCCCTCGGCTGCGTACAATGAGCAGTTCTTC.

The rearrangement joins TRBV27 to TRBJ2-2, with D uncertain. V was clipped by 7 bases and J by 3 bases, with 9 bases between them. There are 13 residues in the CDR3. CDR1 MNHEY and CDR2 SMNVEV come from the germline V gene (reference sequence). CDR3 sequence (DNA): TGTGCCAGCACCCGCCTAGACACCGGGGAGCTGTTTTTT. Its translation: CASTRLDTGELFF.

The chain has TRBV9 and TRBJ2-3; 11 bases are a match to TRBD1. This CDR3 has 15 amino acids. The germline CDR1 and CDR2 sequences are SGDLS and YYNGEE. V lost 4 bases to trimming and J lost 5 bases; unmatched junction nucleotides: 6. DNA for the CDR3: TGTGCCAGCAGCCTACGGACAGGGGGCCGAGATACGCAGTATTTT. Protein sequence: CASSLRTGGRDTQYF.

This chain uses TRBV5-6 with TRBJ2-3; 10 bases are a match to TRBD1. In germline, CDR1 is SGHDT, CDR2 YYEEEE. CDR3 length: 18 residues. V lost 4 bases and J lost 3; bases outside the gene matches: 14. The CDR3 nucleotides are TGTGCCAGCAGCCAAAGAGGGGCGACAGGGGGCCGGACAGATACGCAGTATTTT. Protein sequence: CASSQRGATGGRTDTQYF.

This clonotype was counted between two and nine times. The chain couples TRBV7-9 to TRBJ2-7; no reliable D call. V shed 1 base and J shed 5 bases, with 9 bases lying between them. This CDR3 comprises 13 residues. Germline CDR1 is SEHNR and CDR2 is FQNEAQ (reference sequence). CDR3 residues: CASSLGVSNEQYF. As DNA, the CDR3 is TGTGCCAGCAGCTTAGGGGTATCAAACGAGCAGTACTTC.

The sample holds many counts of this clonotype. The chain carries TRBV20-1 and TRBJ1-5; D may be TRBD1 (5 bases). Trimming left V 5 bases short and J 6 bases short, with 23 bases between. Germline lookup yields CDR1 DFQATT and CDR2 SNEGSKA (reference sequence). The CDR3 sequence is 16 residues long. The CDR3 region is CSASPGGHPAGQPQHF. The CDR3, as DNA: TGCAGTGCTTCACCCGGAGGACACCCCGCGGGTCAGCCCCAGCATTTT.

This clonotype was seen only a few times. The chain recombines TRBV20-1 with TRBJ1-1; D uncertain. The CDR3 has 12 amino acids. Germline V gives CDR1 DFQATT, CDR2 SNEGSKA (reference sequence). V was trimmed by 4 bases and J by 1 base, leaving 7 bases between them. CDR3 sequence reads: CSANVGNTEAFF. CDR3 nucleotides: TGCAGTGCTAACGTCGGGAACACTGAAGCTTTCTTT.

The J gene is TRBJ1-6, the V gene TRBV7-8, with TRBD1 as a possible D gene (5 bases). Germline V lookup: CDR1 SGHVS, CDR2 FQNEAQ. The CDR3 runs 14 residues. The V and J ends lost 6 bases and 10 bases respectively, with 16 bases between them. In nucleotides, the CDR3 is TGTGCCAGCAGTGGCCCCGTTGGGGGGTCACCCCTCCACTTT. It specifies CASSGPVGGSPLHF.

The chain combines TRBV5-1 with TRBJ2-6; TRBD1 aligns across 7 bases. The CDR3 spans 20 residues. Trimming cost V 0 bases and J 2 bases; bases outside gene matches: 14. Per the germline V gene, CDR1 is SGHRS and CDR2 is YFSETQ. The CDR3 DNA is TGCGCCAGCAGCTTGGACCCGGGACAGCCAACCGCCACTGGGGCCAACGTCCTGACTTTC. Encoded protein: CASSLDPGQPTATGANVLTF.

The DNA of the CDR3 is TGTGCCAGCAGTCTATACTCCGGGACAGGGGACGGAGAGACCCAGTACTTC. This translates into CASSLYSGTGDGETQYF. V and J are TRBV28 and TRBJ2-5, with 10 bases that match TRBD1. Per germline, CDR1 MDHEN and CDR2 SYDVKM. J lost 4 bases, V lost 5 bases, and 13 bases had no gene match. CDR3 length equals 17 residues.

This chain uses TRBV4-2 with TRBJ2-1, with D tentatively TRBD2 (6 bases). The CDR3 loop spans 17 amino acids. Germline CDR1 is LGHNA and CDR2 is YNFKEQ. Trimming took off 4 bases at V and 0 bases at J, with 16 bases between the two ends. Here the CDR3 reads CASSRDRGTSSYNEQFF. The CDR3 region has the DNA TGTGCCAGCAGCCGAGACCGCGGGACCAGCTCCTACAATGAGCAGTTCTTC.

This clonotype occurred a few times. The chain is built from TRBV6-6 and TRBJ2-7; 9 nucleotides agree with TRBD1. In germline, CDR1 is MNHNY, CDR2 SVGAGI (reference sequence). The trim removed 6 bases at V and 2 bases at J, leaving 8 bases unmatched. The CDR3 has 15 residues. The CDR3 DNA reads as TGTGCCAGCAGATATACCGGGACAGGGCCCTACGAGCAGTACTTC. It encodes CASRYTGTGPYEQYF.

This clonotype was counted only a few times. V and J are TRBV9 and TRBJ2-5; 10 nucleotides agree with TRBD1. V lost 0 bases, J lost 5 bases, and 4 bases stayed unmatched. There are 15 residues in the CDR3. The germline gives CDR1 SGDLS, CDR2 YYNGEE. This CDR3 reads CASSVATGGHETQYF. The CDR3 DNA follows: TGTGCCAGCAGCGTAGCGACAGGGGGCCATGAGACCCAGTACTTC.

This clonotype was counted a few times. The chain combines TRBV19 with TRBJ2-4; D may be TRBD2 (5 bases). This CDR3 contains 16 residues. V lost 6 bases and J 7 bases, leaving 22 bases between the germline ends. CDR1 and CDR2 (germline): LNHDA, SQIVND (reference sequence). The CDR3 coding sequence is TGTGCCAGTAGACCGACCTCCGGGGATTCGGTCAACATTCAGTACTTC. As protein: CASRPTSGDSVNIQYF.

The sample holds many counts of this clonotype. V and J are TRBV7-6 and TRBJ2-2; D gene unclear. Trimming stripped 0 bases from V and 1 base from J, with 3 bases between. CDR1 is SGHVS and CDR2 is FNYEAQ in the germline V gene. The CDR3 extends over 14 amino acids. CDR3 bases: TGTGCCAGCAGCTTAGCCCAGAACACCGGGGAGCTGTTTTTT. This encodes CASSLAQNTGELFF.

The rearrangement joins TRBV2 to TRBJ2-5; maybe TRBD1 (5 bases). Germline V gene sequence: CDR1 SNHLY, CDR2 FYNNEI. V lost 4 bases to trimming and J lost 3 bases, with 9 bases between them. The length of the CDR3 is 13 residues. CDR3 nucleotides: TGTGCCAGCAGTGGACAGTCTAAAGAGACCCAGTACTTC. Translation gives CASSGQSKETQYF.

This clonotype was seen more than once but under ten times. DNA for the CDR3: TGTGCCAGCAGCCCAGGGACTATTCTCGAGACCCAGTACTTC. It translates to CASSPGTILETQYF. The chain combines TRBV7-9 with TRBJ2-5; 7 bases align to TRBD2. V lost 5 bases to trimming and J lost 5 bases; unmatched junction nucleotides: 8. Per the germline V gene, CDR1 is SEHNR and CDR2 is FQNEAQ (reference sequence). The length of the CDR3 is 14 residues.

This clonotype was detected many times. The chain recombines TRBV5-1 with TRBJ2-1; the match to TRBD2 covers 12 bases. CDR3 length: 14 residues. Germline V gene data show CDR1 as SGHRS and CDR2 as YFSETQ. V dropped 4 bases and J dropped 9; count of bases not matched to a gene: 5. The CDR3 region is CASSPLAGGGEQFF. The CDR3 DNA reads as TGCGCCAGCAGCCCCCTAGCGGGAGGGGGTGAGCAGTTCTTC. The full variable domain, in which reference TRBV5-1 and TRBJ2-1 provide the parts outside the CDR3, is KAGVTQTPRYLIKTRGQQVTLSCSPISGHRSVSWYQQTPGQGLQFLFEYFSETQRNKGNFPGRFSGRQFSNSRSEMNVSTLELGDSALYLCASSPLAGGGEQFFGPGTRLTVL.

This clonotype has ten or more counts. This chain joins TRBV12-3 or TRBV12-4 and TRBJ2-7; D is unresolved. The V end was cut by 6 bases, the J end by 6 bases, with 21 bases between. The CDR3 runs 15 residues. CDR3 nucleotides: TGTGCCAGCAGCCGTACCGGCCCACTTTCTGGCGAGCAGTACTTC. Translation gives CASSRTGPLSGEQYF.

In its sample, this clonotype was seen many times. The chain has TRBV9 and TRBJ2-7; a possible D gene is TRBD2 (5 bases). CDR1 is SGDLS and CDR2 is YYNGEE in the germline V gene. The V end was cut by 2 bases, the J end by 3 bases, with 9 bases between. The CDR3 runs 13 residues. CDR3 amino acids: CASSVDWNYEQYF. DNA for the CDR3: TGTGCCAGCAGCGTGGACTGGAACTACGAGCAGTACTTC. Complete variable domain (other parts from reference TRBV9 and TRBJ2-7): DSGVTQTPKHLITATGQRVTLRCSPRSGDLSVYWYQQSLDQGLQFLIQYYNGEERAKGNILERFSAQQFPDLHSELNLSSLELGDSALYFCASSVDWNYEQYFGPGTRLTVT.

This clonotype appeared a few times. The CDR3 is CASSLARHANTGELFF. The CDR3 DNA sequence: TGTGCCAGCAGCTTGGCGCGCCACGCGAACACCGGGGAGCTGTTTTTT. The chain links TRBV7-6 to TRBJ2-2, with D unclear. With 3 bases removed from V and 0 bases from J, the gap between germline ends came to 11 bases. From germline, CDR1 is SGHVS and CDR2 FNYEAQ. This CDR3 has 16 residues.

This chain uses TRBV20-1 with TRBJ2-7, with D tentatively TRBD1 (7 bases). The CDR3 has 14 residues. From germline, CDR1 is DFQATT and CDR2 SNEGSKA (reference sequence). Trimming removed 1 base at V and 0 bases at J, with 10 bases between. DNA of the CDR3: TGCAGTGCTAGAGGGCGGGACAGCTCCTACGAGCAGTACTTC. Translation gives CSARGRDSSYEQYF.

The V and J genes are TRBV28 and TRBJ1-2; D remains ambiguous. Between the trimmed V and J ends, which lost 3 bases and 2 bases, there was a span of 10 bases. The germline V gene encodes CDR1 MDHEN and CDR2 SYDVKM. The CDR3 is 14 residues long. The CDR3 sequence is CASSFGLRNYGYTF. The CDR3 nucleotides are TGTGCCAGCAGTTTTGGACTCAGGAACTATGGCTACACCTTC.

The chain couples TRBV11-2 to TRBJ2-7, with 7 bases matching TRBD1. J lost 5 bases, V lost 5 bases, and 9 bases had no gene match. Germline loops: CDR1 SGHAT, CDR2 FQNNGV. This CDR3 region has 14 residues. The CDR3 DNA sequence: TGTGCCAGCAGCAACCCTAGGGGGCCCAACGAGCAGTACTTC. Its translation: CASSNPRGPNEQYF.